This is a list of T cell receptor beta chains from one sample in a study of blood T cell repertoires in COVID-19. TCRdb keeps only in-frame clones here, not all; method: immunoSEQ multiplex PCR. This sample has more than 10,000 clones, with roughly 91% found just once. Sequenced sample: peripheral blood. These receptors were collected from a woman between 70 and 85 years old with active COVID-19. Each CDR3 is given with its conserved first and last residue. A D gene is named only where the DNA matches it firmly. Size tells how often a clone was seen (once, few, many) or the class of an expanded clone, and some rows leave it out.

j_gene | d_gene | abundance | v_gene | CDR3aa | CDR3nt
TRBJ2-5 | TRBD2 | NA | TRBV4-1 | CASSQGTWTSGKETQYF | TGCGCCAGCAGCCAAGGGACCTGGACTAGCGGGAAAGAGACCCAGTACTTC
TRBJ1-1 | NA | NA | TRBV6-2/TRBV6-3 | CASSSWANTEAFF | TGTGCCAGCAGTTCTTGGGCGAACACTGAAGCTTTCTTT
TRBJ2-1 | TRBD2 | once | TRBV11-2 | CASSSPGLATDEQFF | TGTGCCAGCAGCTCGCCGGGACTAGCTACGGATGAGCAGTTCTTC
TRBJ2-7 | NA | NA | TRBV3-1/TRBV3-2 | CASSPRSVSYEQYF | TGTGCCAGCAGTCCTCGGAGTGTTAGCTACGAGCAGTACTTC
TRBJ2-7 | NA | NA | TRBV19 | CASSSMGSSNGAYEQYF | TGTGCCAGTAGTTCAATGGGTTCTAGCAACGGTGCCTACGAGCAGTACTTC
TRBJ1-1 | TRBD1 | NA | TRBV27 | CATQRTGGTEAFF | TGTGCTACCCAACGGACAGGGGGAACTGAAGCTTTCTTT
TRBJ2-1 | TRBD1 | NA | TRBV28 | CASSRTGPEQFF | TGTGCCAGCAGTAGGACAGGTCCGGAGCAGTTCTTC
TRBJ2-3 | NA | NA | TRBV5-1 | CASSLVPGTDTQYF | TGCGCCAGCAGCTTGGTACCGGGAACAGATACGCAGTATTTT
TRBJ2-5 | TRBD2 | NA | TRBV19 | CASSKTSGETQYF | TGTGCCAGTAGTAAGACTAGCGGAGAGACCCAGTACTTC
TRBJ2-5 | TRBD1 | few | TRBV4-3 | CASSQGQGVHETQYF | TGCGCCAGCAGCCAAGGACAGGGGGTACACGAGACCCAGTACTTC
TRBJ2-3 | TRBD1 | NA | TRBV6-5 | CASRKTGVDTQYF | TGTGCCAGCAGAAAGACAGGGGTCGATACGCAGTATTTT
TRBJ2-1 | NA | NA | TRBV3-1/TRBV3-2 | CASSRDYGALRGNEQFF | TGTGCCAGCAGCCGGGACTATGGGGCCCTGAGGGGGAATGAGCAGTTCTTC
TRBJ2-3 | NA | NA | TRBV5-5 | CASSRLTDTQYF | TGTGCCAGCAGCCGACTTACAGATACGCAGTATTTT
TRBJ2-3 | NA | once | TRBV5-1 | CASSLQSSTDTQYF | TGCGCCAGCAGCTTGCAAAGCAGCACAGATACGCAGTATTTT
TRBJ2-7 | TRBD1 | NA | TRBV5-6 | CASSWGQGAIEQYF | TGTGCCAGCAGCTGGGGACAGGGGGCGATCGAGCAGTACTTC
TRBJ2-7 | TRBD2 | NA | TRBV7-8 | CASSLLGLAGGLLRYEQYF | TGTGCCAGCAGCTTGCTCGGACTAGCGGGAGGCCTACTTAGATACGAGCAGTACTTC
TRBJ2-1 | NA | NA | TRBV3-1/TRBV3-2 | CASSQEAAGNEQFF | TGTGCCAGCAGCCAAGAGGCTGCCGGGAATGAGCAGTTCTTC
TRBJ2-7 | TRBD2 | NA | TRBV5-6 | CASSLFGRASYEQYF | TGTGCCAGCAGCTTATTCGGGAGGGCCTCCTACGAGCAGTACTTC
TRBJ1-5 | TRBD1 | NA | TRBV19 | CASSITTGGIQPQHF | TGTGCCAGTAGTATAACAACAGGGGGTATACAGCCCCAGCATTTT
TRBJ1-5 | NA | NA | TRBV3-1/TRBV3-2 | CASERGGKGQPQHF | TGTGCCAGCGAAAGGGGGGGGAAGGGGCAGCCCCAGCATTTT
TRBJ2-5 | NA | once | TRBV6-5 | CASSYSTLAWETQYF | TGTGCCAGCAGTTACTCGACTTTGGCATGGGAGACCCAGTACTTC
TRBJ1-2 | NA | once | TRBV7-2 | CASSGGVGAGLLGYTF | TGTGCCAGCAGCGGAGGGGTAGGGGCGGGTCTCTTAGGCTACACCTTC
TRBJ2-2 | NA | NA | TRBV2 | CASSADSANTGELFF | TGTGCCAGCAGTGCGGACTCGGCGAACACCGGGGAGCTGTTTTTT
TRBJ2-5 | NA | NA | TRBV10-2 | CASSENRLPRETQYF | TGCGCCAGCAGTGAGAATAGACTGCCCCGAGAGACCCAGTACTTC
TRBJ2-7 | NA | NA | TRBV18 | CASSPPGGPEQYF | TGTGCCAGCTCACCACCGGGGGGGCCCGAGCAGTACTTC
TRBJ2-5 | TRBD1 | NA | TRBV29-1 | CSVAGTGGGEETQYF | TGCAGCGTTGCCGGGACAGGGGGCGGAGAAGAGACCCAGTACTTC
TRBJ2-3 | NA | NA | TRBV30 | CAWSVQDTQYF | TGTGCCTGGAGTGTACAAGATACGCAGTATTTT
TRBJ2-1 | NA | NA | TRBV4-3 | CASSQDSSGVGEQFF | TGCGCCAGCAGCCAAGATAGTAGCGGAGTTGGTGAGCAGTTCTTC
TRBJ1-2 | NA | NA | TRBV10-1 | CASSEQGNYGYTF | TGCGCCAGCAGTGAGCAGGGCAACTATGGCTACACCTTC
TRBJ1-5 | TRBD1 | NA | TRBV10-3 | CAIQDRVDQPQHF | TGTGCCATACAGGACAGGGTGGACCAGCCCCAGCATTTT
TRBJ2-7 | TRBD2 | few | TRBV18 | CASSLSGSFYEQYF | TGTGCCAGCTCGCTTAGCGGGAGCTTCTACGAGCAGTACTTC
TRBJ2-1 | TRBD1 | NA | TRBV19 | CAKKRGQGKSDEQFF | TGTGCCAAAAAGAGGGGACAGGGGAAATCCGATGAGCAGTTCTTC
TRBJ1-2 | NA | NA | TRBV30 | CAWSVAGSGGYTF | TGTGCCTGGAGTGTAGCGGGGTCGGGCGGCTACACCTTC
TRBJ2-4 | NA | NA | TRBV2 | CASIRARGAGTNIQYF | TGTGCCAGCATCAGGGCTCGGGGGGCAGGCACAAACATTCAGTACTTC
TRBJ2-2 | NA | once | TRBV7-9 | CASSLDRRAGELFF | TGTGCCAGCAGCTTAGACAGGAGGGCTGGGGAGCTGTTTTTT
TRBJ2-7 | TRBD1 | NA | TRBV6-5 | CASSYSGTGVLEQYF | TGTGCCAGCAGTTACTCCGGGACAGGGGTTCTCGAGCAGTACTTC
TRBJ1-5 | NA | NA | TRBV18 | CASSLRQEQGNQPQHF | TGTGCCAGCTCACTCCGCCAGGAACAGGGAAATCAGCCCCAGCATTTT
TRBJ1-1 | NA | NA | TRBV25-1 | CASNPGGARAFF | TGTGCCAGCAACCCTGGGGGGGCCCGGGCTTTCTTT
TRBJ1-2 | TRBD1 | NA | TRBV2 | CASSPGQGSHGYTF | TGTGCCAGCAGCCCGGGACAGGGATCCCATGGCTACACCTTC
TRBJ2-1 | NA | NA | TRBV5-1 | CASSLNSLNEQFF | TGCGCCAGCAGCTTGAACAGTTTGAATGAGCAGTTCTTC
TRBJ2-7 | TRBD1 | NA | TRBV24-1 | CATSDLWTGTSYEQYF | TGTGCCACCAGTGATTTGTGGACAGGGACCTCCTACGAGCAGTACTTC
TRBJ2-2 | TRBD2 | NA | TRBV9 | CASSREGLARTGELFF | TGTGCCAGCAGCAGGGAGGGACTAGCGAGGACCGGGGAGCTGTTTTTT
TRBJ2-1 | NA | NA | TRBV2 | CASSVGNEQFF | TGTGCCAGCAGTGTCGGGAATGAGCAGTTCTTC
TRBJ2-1 | NA | NA | TRBV12-3/TRBV12-4 | CASTPRGGEQFF | TGTGCCAGCACCCCGAGGGGGGGGGAGCAGTTCTTC
TRBJ2-7 | NA | NA | TRBV19 | CASSIQGGSYEQYF | TGTGCCAGTAGTATCCAGGGGGGCTCCTACGAGCAGTACTTC
TRBJ2-6 | NA | NA | TRBV28 | CASSSDRTWAF | TGTGCCAGCAGCTCAGACAGGACCTGGGCTTTC
TRBJ2-7 | TRBD2 | NA | TRBV18 | CASTTDRGGGYEQYF | TGTGCCAGCACCACCGACCGTGGGGGGGGCTACGAGCAGTACTTC
TRBJ2-1 | NA | NA | TRBV11-3 | CASSFRPGIYNEQFF | TGTGCCAGCAGCTTTCGACCGGGAATTTACAATGAGCAGTTCTTC
TRBJ1-2 | TRBD1 | NA | TRBV29-1 | CSVEDPLGQGAGYTF | TGCAGCGTTGAAGATCCACTGGGACAGGGAGCTGGCTACACCTTC
TRBJ2-3 | NA | NA | TRBV19 | CASSGREGGTDTQYF | TGTGCCAGTAGTGGAAGGGAGGGGGGCACAGATACGCAGTATTTT
TRBJ2-7 | NA | NA | TRBV5-4 | CASSLDRFSYEQYF | TGTGCCAGCAGCTTGGACAGGTTCTCCTACGAGCAGTACTTC
TRBJ2-3 | TRBD2 | NA | TRBV5-6 | CASSYSGRWGTDTQYF | TGTGCCAGCAGTTATAGCGGGAGGTGGGGGACAGATACGCAGTATTTT
TRBJ2-3 | TRBD2 | NA | TRBV2 | CASGLAGATDTQYF | TGTGCCAGTGGACTAGCAGGGGCCACAGATACGCAGTATTTT